This TCR beta chain came from a study of identical twins. CDR1 and CDR2 (germline): SGHRS, YFSETQ. This CDR3 has 14 residues. Trimming took 4 bases from V and 1 from J, leaving 11 bases between them. General study results and limits: Out-of-frame alpha sequences common to twins were enriched for low generation probability.

About this clonotype: Its antigen is not known.

TCRdb processed the 5' RACE reads anew with MiXCR; each CDR3 protein has one entry. The sample includes about 530,000 distinct CDR3 sequences, about a fifth of them seen just once. Another study also made use of these data, one on yellow fever vaccine responses in identical twins.

Sequenced: CD4+ T cells sorted from blood. The V gene is TRBV5-1, the J gene TRBJ1-1, with a tentative D call TRBD1 (5 bases). The clonotype was recovered from a woman in her late teens or twenties in good health. The CDR3 DNA follows: TGCGCCAGCAGCGCGTCGGGGCCGAACACTGAAGCTTTCTTT. Translated, it gives CASSASGPNTEAFF.